This TCR beta chain was recorded in a study of T cell responses to AZD1222 COVID-19 vaccine. Study outcomes and limitations: All repertoire sampling was performed exclusively after the peak T cell response.

Sequencing was performed with immunoSEQ multiplex PCR; in TCRdb, only in-frame clones are kept and a portion is missing. The top ten hold 2.5% to 3.5% of the sample, which has roughly 91,000 clones, more than 75% seen once. Turning to this clone: The antigen is not known.

V dropped 6 bases and J dropped 5 bases, with 16 bases sitting between them. Germline V lookup: CDR1 MDHEN, CDR2 SYDVKM. There are 14 residues in the CDR3. The sequencing used peripheral blood, collected on day 0 of AZD1222 vaccination. This chain links TRBV28 with TRBJ1-2; D is ambiguous. This TCR derives from an adult in good health. The CDR3 region has the DNA TGTGCCAGCAGCCGGCCCCACAGCGAATATGGCTACACCTTC. Translated, it gives CASSRPHSEYGYTF.